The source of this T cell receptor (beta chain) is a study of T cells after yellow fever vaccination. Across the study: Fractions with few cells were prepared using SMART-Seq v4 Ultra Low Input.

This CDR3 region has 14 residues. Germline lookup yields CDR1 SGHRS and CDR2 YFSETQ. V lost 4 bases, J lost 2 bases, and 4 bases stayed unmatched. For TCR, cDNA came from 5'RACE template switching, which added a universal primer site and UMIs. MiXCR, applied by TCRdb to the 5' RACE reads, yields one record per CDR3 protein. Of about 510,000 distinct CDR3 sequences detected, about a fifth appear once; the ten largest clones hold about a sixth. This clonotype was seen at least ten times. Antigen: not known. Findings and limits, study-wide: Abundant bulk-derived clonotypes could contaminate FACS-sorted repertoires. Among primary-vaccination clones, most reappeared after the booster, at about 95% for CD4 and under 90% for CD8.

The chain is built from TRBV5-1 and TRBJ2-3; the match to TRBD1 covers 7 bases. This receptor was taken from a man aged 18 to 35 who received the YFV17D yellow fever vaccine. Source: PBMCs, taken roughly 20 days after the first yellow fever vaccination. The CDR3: CASSPGQSTDTQYF. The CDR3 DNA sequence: TGCGCCAGCAGCCCGGGACAGTCCACAGATACGCAGTATTTT.